The clone carrying this T cell receptor (beta chain) was found many times. What it binds is not known. Template material for TCR beta VDJ and CDR3 profiling consisted of genomic DNA. TCRdb ran MiXCR on the reads and lists one entry per CDR3 protein. The sample lists hundreds of thousands of distinct CDR3 sequences; about a third were seen once. The data originate from a study of CD8+CD57+ T cells in acquired aplastic anemia. Notes on the study in general: The study found no significant CD8+ Simpson's diversity difference between patients and controls.

The CDR3 has 14 residues. The germline V gene has CDR1 SGHTA and CDR2 FQGTGA. Trimming shortened V by 2 bases and J by 7 bases, and 12 bases separated the two germline ends. An expansion of CD8+CD57+ cells by flow cytometry had been shown in patients chosen for sequencing. In all patients, the disease was severe acquired aplastic anemia. Sequencing was done on a sample of sorted CD4+, CD8+, or CD8+CD57+ T cells (not recorded which) from PBMCs. The chain carries TRBV7-3 and TRBJ1-3, with D possibly TRBD1 on 5 matching bases. The sequence was collected from a human donor with aplastic anemia. The CDR3 coding sequence is TGTGCCAGCAGCTTATCAGGGAGCCGGAACACCATATATTTT. It encodes CASSLSGSRNTIYF.